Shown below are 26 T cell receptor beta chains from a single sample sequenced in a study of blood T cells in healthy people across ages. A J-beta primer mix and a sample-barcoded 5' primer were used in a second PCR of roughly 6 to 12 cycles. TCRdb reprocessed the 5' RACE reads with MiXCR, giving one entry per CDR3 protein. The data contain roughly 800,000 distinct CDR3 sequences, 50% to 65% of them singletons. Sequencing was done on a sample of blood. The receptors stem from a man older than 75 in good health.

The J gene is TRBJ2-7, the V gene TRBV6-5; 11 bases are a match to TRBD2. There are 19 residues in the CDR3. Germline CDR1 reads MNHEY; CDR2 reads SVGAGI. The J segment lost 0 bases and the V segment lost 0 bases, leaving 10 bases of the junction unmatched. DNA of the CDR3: TGTGCCAGCAGTTACTCGGGTAGCGGGAGGGACAGAAGCTCCTACGAGCAGTACTTC. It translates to CASSYSGSGRDRSSYEQYF.

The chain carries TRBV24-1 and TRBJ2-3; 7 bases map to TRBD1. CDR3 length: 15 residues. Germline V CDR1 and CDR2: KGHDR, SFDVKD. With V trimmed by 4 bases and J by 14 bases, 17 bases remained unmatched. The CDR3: CATSDPRQGHRYAYF. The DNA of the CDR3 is TGTGCCACCAGTGACCCGAGACAGGGCCACAGATACGCGTATTTT.

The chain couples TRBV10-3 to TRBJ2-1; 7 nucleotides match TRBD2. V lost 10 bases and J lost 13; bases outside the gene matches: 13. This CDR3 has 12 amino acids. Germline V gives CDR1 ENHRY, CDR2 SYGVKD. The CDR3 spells CATGGAGETQFF. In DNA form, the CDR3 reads TGTGCCACGGGGGGTGCTGGAGAGACCCAGTTCTTC.

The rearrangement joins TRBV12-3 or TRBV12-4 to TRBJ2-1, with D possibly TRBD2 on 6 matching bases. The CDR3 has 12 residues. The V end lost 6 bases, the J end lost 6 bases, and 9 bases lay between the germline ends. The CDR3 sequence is CASRPGGNEQFF. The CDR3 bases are TGTGCCAGCAGACCCGGGGGCAATGAGCAGTTCTTC.

The CDR3, as DNA: TGCAGCGTTAATACCGGGGACGGGCAGTACTTC. This encodes CSVNTGDGQYF. This chain joins TRBV29-1 and TRBJ2-5; D may match TRBD1 or TRBD2 (5 bases each). V gave up 5 bases and J gave up 11 bases, with 15 bases separating them. Germline V lookup: CDR1 SQVTM, CDR2 ANQGSEA. The CDR3 is 11 amino acids.

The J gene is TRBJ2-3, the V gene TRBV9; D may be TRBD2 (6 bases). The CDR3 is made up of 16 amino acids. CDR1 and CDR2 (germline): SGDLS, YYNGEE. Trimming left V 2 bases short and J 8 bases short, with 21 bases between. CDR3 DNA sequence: TGTGCCAGCAGCGTTTCCAGGAGGGCCCCTTTTAGTACGCAGTATTTT. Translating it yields CASSVSRRAPFSTQYF.

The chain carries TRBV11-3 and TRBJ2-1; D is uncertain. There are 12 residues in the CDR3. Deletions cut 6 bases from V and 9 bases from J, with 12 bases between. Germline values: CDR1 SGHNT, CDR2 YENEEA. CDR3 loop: CASSSRQSEQFF. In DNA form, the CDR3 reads TGTGCCAGCAGTTCCAGGCAGAGTGAGCAGTTCTTC.

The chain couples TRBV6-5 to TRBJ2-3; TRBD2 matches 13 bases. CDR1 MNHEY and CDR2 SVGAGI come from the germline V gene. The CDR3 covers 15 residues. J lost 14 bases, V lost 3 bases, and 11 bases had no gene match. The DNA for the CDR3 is TGTGCCAGCAGTTATGGGACTAGCGGGAACAGATACGCGTATTTT. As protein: CASSYGTSGNRYAYF.

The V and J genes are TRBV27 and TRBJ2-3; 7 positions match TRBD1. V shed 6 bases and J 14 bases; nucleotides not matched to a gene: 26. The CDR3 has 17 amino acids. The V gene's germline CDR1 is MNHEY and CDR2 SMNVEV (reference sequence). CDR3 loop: CASSRILPGQLHRYAYF. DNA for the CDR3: TGTGCCAGCAGCCGTATTCTGCCGGGACAGTTACACAGATACGCGTATTTT.

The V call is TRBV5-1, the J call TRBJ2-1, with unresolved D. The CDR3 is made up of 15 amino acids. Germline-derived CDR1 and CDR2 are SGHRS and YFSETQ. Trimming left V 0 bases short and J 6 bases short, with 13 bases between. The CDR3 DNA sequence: TGCGCCAGCAGCTTGGCACTCGGCGCAGGCAATGAGCAGTTCTTC. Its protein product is CASSLALGAGNEQFF.

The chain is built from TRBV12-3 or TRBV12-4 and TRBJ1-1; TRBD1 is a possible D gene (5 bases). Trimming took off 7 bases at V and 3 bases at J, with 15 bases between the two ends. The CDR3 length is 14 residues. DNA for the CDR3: TGTGCCAGCAATCCGCCGGGGACGGACACTGAAGCTTTCTTT. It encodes CASNPPGTDTEAFF.

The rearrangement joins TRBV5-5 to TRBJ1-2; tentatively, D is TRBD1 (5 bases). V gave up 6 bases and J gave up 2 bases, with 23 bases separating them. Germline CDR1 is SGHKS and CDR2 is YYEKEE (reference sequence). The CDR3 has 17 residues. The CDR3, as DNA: TGTGCCAGCATCAGACGGGGCAACGGCGGATACAACTATGGCTACACCTTC. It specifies CASIRRGNGGYNYGYTF.

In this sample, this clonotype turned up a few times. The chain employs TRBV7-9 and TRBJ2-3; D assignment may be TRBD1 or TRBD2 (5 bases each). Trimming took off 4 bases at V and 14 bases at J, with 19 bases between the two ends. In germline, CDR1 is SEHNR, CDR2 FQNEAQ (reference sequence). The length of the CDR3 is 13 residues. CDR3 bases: TGTGCCAGCAGCTCCACAGAGGGGAGATACGCGTATTTT. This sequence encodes CASSSTEGRYAYF.

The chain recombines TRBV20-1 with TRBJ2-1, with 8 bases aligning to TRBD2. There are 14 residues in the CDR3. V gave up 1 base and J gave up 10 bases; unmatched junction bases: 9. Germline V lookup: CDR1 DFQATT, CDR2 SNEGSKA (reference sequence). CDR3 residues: CSARGRAGDYEQFF. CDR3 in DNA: TGCAGTGCTAGAGGGAGAGCGGGAGACTACGAGCAGTTCTTC.

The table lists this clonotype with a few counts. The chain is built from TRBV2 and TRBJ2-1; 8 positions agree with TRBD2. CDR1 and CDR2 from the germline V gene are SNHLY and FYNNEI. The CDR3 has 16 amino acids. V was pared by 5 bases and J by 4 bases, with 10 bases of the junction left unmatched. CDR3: CASSKNGQRGYNEQFF. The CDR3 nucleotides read TGTGCCAGCAGTAAGAATGGCCAGCGGGGGTACAATGAGCAGTTCTTC.

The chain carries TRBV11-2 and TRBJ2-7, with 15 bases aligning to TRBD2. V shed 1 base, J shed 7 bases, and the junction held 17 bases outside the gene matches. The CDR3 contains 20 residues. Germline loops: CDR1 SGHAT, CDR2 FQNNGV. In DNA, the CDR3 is TGTGCCAGCAGCTTAGCTTGGGGGACTAGCGGGAGGACGGACTACAATGAGCAGTACTTC. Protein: CASSLAWGTSGRTDYNEQYF.

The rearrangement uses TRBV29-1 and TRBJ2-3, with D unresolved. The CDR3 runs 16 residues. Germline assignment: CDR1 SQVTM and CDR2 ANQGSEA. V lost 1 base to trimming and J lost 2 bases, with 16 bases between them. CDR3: CSVEASQSWDTDTQYF. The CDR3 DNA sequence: TGCAGCGTTGAAGCGTCACAGAGTTGGGACACAGATACGCAGTATTTT.

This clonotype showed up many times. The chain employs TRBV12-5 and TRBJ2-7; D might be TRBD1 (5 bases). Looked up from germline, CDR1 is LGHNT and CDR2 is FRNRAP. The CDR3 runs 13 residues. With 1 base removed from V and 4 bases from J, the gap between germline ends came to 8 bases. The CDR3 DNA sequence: TGTGCTAGTGGTTTGGGACAGCAATACGAGCAGTACTTC. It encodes CASGLGQQYEQYF.

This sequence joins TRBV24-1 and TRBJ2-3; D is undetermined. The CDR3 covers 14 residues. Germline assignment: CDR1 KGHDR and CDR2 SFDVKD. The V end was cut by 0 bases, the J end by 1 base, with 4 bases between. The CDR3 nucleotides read TGTGCCACCAGTGATTTGAGGGGCACAGATACGCAGTATTTT. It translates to CATSDLRGTDTQYF.

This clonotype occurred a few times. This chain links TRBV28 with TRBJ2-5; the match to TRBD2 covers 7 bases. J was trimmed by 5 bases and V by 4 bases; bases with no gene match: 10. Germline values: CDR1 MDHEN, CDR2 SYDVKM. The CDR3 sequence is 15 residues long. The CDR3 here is CASSSEGAGRETQYF. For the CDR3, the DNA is TGTGCCAGCAGTTCCGAGGGAGCCGGGAGGGAGACCCAGTACTTC.

DNA for the CDR3: TGTGCCAGCAGTTTAAGGAGGATTGAGCAGTTCTTC. This codes for CASSLRRIEQFF. V gene TRBV28 combines with J gene TRBJ2-1; weak D call: TRBD2 (5 bases). The CDR3 contains 12 residues. Trimming shortened V by 2 bases and J by 9 bases, and 8 bases separated the two germline ends. CDR1 is MDHEN, CDR2 SYDVKM, per germline. Full variable domain (outside the CDR3, taken from reference TRBV28 and TRBJ2-1): DVKVTQSSRYLVKRTGEKVFLECVQDMDHENMFWYRQDPGLGLRLIYFSYDVKMKEKGDIPEGYSVSREKKERFSLILESASTNQTSMYLCASSLRRIEQFFGPGTRLTVL.

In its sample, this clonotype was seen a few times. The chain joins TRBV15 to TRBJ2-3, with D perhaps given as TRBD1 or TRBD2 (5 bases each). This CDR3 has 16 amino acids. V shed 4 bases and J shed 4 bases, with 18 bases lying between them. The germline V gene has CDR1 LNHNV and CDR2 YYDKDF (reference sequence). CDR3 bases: TGTGCCACCAGCATCCCGGGACCCACGCTGGCAGATACGCAGTATTTT. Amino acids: CATSIPGPTLADTQYF. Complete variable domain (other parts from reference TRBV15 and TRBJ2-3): DAMVIQNPRYQVTQFGKPVTLSCSQTLNHNVMYWYQQKSSQAPKLLFHYYDKDFNNEADTPDNFQSRRPNTSFCFLDIRSPGLGDTAMYLCATSIPGPTLADTQYFGPGTRLTVL.

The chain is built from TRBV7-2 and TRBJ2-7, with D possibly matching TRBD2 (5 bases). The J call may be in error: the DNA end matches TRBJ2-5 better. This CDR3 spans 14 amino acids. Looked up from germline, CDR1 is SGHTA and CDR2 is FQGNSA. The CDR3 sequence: CASSLVVATGTQYF. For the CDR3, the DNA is TGTGCCAGCAGCTTAGTAGTAGCGACGGGGACCCAGTACTTC.

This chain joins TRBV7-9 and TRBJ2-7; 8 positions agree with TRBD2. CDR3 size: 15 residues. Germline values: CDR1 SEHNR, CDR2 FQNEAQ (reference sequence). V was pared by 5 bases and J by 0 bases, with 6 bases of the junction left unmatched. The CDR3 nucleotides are TGTGCCAGCAGCCCCGCCGGACTAGCCTCCTACGAGCAGTACTTC. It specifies CASSPAGLASYEQYF.

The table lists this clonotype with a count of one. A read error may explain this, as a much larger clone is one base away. The CDR3 DNA sequence: TGTGCCAGCAGCGTAGATTCTGTCTCCTACGAGCAGTACTTC. Its protein is CASSVDSVSYEQYF. This chain connects TRBV7-2 to TRBJ2-7; D remains unclear. The ends were cut back, 5 bases at V and 0 bases at J, with 11 bases in the middle. Germline values: CDR1 SGHTA, CDR2 FQGNSA. The CDR3 totals 14 residues.

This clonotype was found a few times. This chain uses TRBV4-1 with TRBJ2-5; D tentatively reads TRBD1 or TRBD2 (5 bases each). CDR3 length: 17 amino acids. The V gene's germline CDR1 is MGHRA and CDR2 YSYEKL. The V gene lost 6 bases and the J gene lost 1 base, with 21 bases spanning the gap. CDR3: CASRNRDGSPIQETQYF. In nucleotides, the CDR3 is TGCGCCAGCAGAAATAGGGACGGTAGCCCGATCCAAGAGACCCAGTACTTC.